The 17 T cell receptor beta chains reported below all come from one sample, sequenced in a study of blood T cells in healthy people across ages. Alongside a J-beta primer mix, a sample-barcoded 5' primer served in a second PCR lasting roughly 7 to 11 cycles. TCRdb recomputed calls from the 5' RACE reads with MiXCR, one row per CDR3 protein. This sample has hundreds of thousands of distinct CDR3 sequences; more than 40% occur once, and the top ten carry roughly 20%. The sample consisted of blood. These TCRs come from an older woman in good health.

This chain links TRBV25-1 with TRBJ2-7, with D possibly TRBD2 on 7 matching bases. V dropped 3 bases and J dropped 3 bases, with 15 bases sitting between them. Germline assignment: CDR1 MGHDK and CDR2 SYGVNS. The CDR3 spans 15 residues. The DNA for the CDR3 is TGTGCCAGCAGTGATAGGGGGGGTTTCGACTACGAGCAGTACTTC. It is translated as CASSDRGGFDYEQYF.

This chain joins TRBV6-2 or TRBV6-3 and TRBJ2-7; 13 bases fit TRBD2. The CDR3 length is 15 residues. Germline CDR1 reads MNHEY; CDR2 reads SVGEGT. V was clipped by 8 bases and J by 5 bases; unmatched bases: 9. CDR3 sequence reads: CASFPGLAGVHEQYF. The CDR3 DNA reads as TGTGCCAGCTTCCCTGGACTAGCGGGAGTACACGAGCAGTACTTC.

This chain connects TRBV10-3 to TRBJ1-4; D is unresolved. Germline V gene data show CDR1 as ENHRY and CDR2 as SYGVKD. The CDR3 is 14 amino acids. The V end lost 10 bases, the J end lost 8 bases, and 20 bases lay between the germline ends. This chain's CDR3 is CATTSPGGEEKLFF. CDR3 sequence (DNA): TGTGCCACCACGTCTCCCGGAGGAGAAGAAAAACTGTTTTTT.

The chain links TRBV20-1 to TRBJ1-5; 12 bases match TRBD1. The germline CDR1 and CDR2 sequences are DFQATT and SNEGSKA (reference sequence). CDR3 length: 17 residues. After removal of 3 bases from V and 2 bases from J, the junction contained 8 bases not matched to a gene. CDR3 in amino acids: CSASSGTGGFGNQPQHF. In DNA form, the CDR3 reads TGCAGTGCTAGTTCCGGGACAGGGGGCTTTGGCAATCAGCCCCAGCATTTT.

V and J are TRBV6-1 and TRBJ2-3, with D unclear. Germline CDR1 is MNHNS and CDR2 is SASEGT. The V end lost 8 bases, the J end lost 4 bases, and 13 bases lay between the germline ends. The CDR3 runs to 13 residues. The DNA for the CDR3 is TGTGCCAGCCAGAGGCTCACCGCAGATACGCAGTATTTT. Amino acid sequence: CASQRLTADTQYF.

V and J are TRBV7-3 and TRBJ1-2, with unresolved D. This CDR3 contains 13 residues. Germline V gene lookup returns CDR1 SGHTA and CDR2 FQGTGA. V lost 5 bases, J lost 6 bases, and 13 bases lay in between. The CDR3 region has the DNA TGTGCCAGCAGCCCGCAACCGGGAGATGGCTACACCTTC. Translating it yields CASSPQPGDGYTF.

V gene TRBV7-9 combines with J gene TRBJ2-1; D is ambiguous. This CDR3 has 15 amino acids. Germline V gene sequence: CDR1 SEHNR, CDR2 FQNEAQ (reference sequence). Deletions cut 4 bases from V and 0 bases from J, with 10 bases between. The CDR3 is CASSSTRSSYNEQFF. The CDR3 coding sequence is TGTGCCAGCAGCTCGACCCGGAGCTCCTACAATGAGCAGTTCTTC.

The chain couples TRBV20-1 to TRBJ2-1; maybe TRBD2 (7 bases). The length of the CDR3 is 15 residues. The V and J ends lost 5 bases and 6 bases respectively, with 20 bases between them. Germline values: CDR1 DFQATT, CDR2 SNEGSKA (reference sequence). CDR3 DNA sequence: TGCAGTGCTCCGCGCGGGGGCCGGGCGGCCAATGAGCAGTTCTTC. Its protein is CSAPRGGRAANEQFF.

The chain couples TRBV9 to TRBJ2-7; a possible D gene is TRBD1 (6 bases). The CDR3 totals 17 residues. Germline CDR1 is SGDLS and CDR2 is YYNGEE. Trimming stripped 3 bases from V and 0 bases from J, with 19 bases between. DNA for the CDR3: TGTGCCAGCAGCGAAAAAGCCTCGGGACAAATCTCCTACGAGCAGTACTTC. Its protein is CASSEKASGQISYEQYF.

This clonotype appeared many times. This chain joins TRBV6-5 and TRBJ2-7; a possible D gene is TRBD2 (5 bases). Trimming pared 0 bases from V and 2 bases from J, leaving 11 bases between. Germline CDR1 and CDR2: MNHEY and SVGAGI. The CDR3 loop spans 15 amino acids. Written as DNA, the CDR3 is TGTGCCAGCAGTTACTCGATCGGGATCCCCTACGAGCAGTACTTC. Translation gives CASSYSIGIPYEQYF.

This chain links TRBV3-1 with TRBJ1-2, with a weak D call TRBD1 (5 bases). CDR3 length: 14 amino acids. Germline CDR1 is LGHDT and CDR2 is YNNKEL (reference sequence). Trimming stripped 1 base from V and 9 bases from J, with 15 bases between. The DNA of the CDR3 is TGTGCCAGCAGCCAAGTCGGGGCGGGTTTGAGCTACACCTTC. Translation gives CASSQVGAGLSYTF.

The CDR3 DNA sequence: TGCAGTGCTAGGGGGACAGCAACTAATGAAAAACTGTTTTTT. Translating it yields CSARGTATNEKLFF. This chain links TRBV20-1 with TRBJ1-4, with 7 positions matching TRBD1. The junction had 1 base not matched to a gene; V was cut back by 3 bases and J by 0 bases. There are 14 residues in the CDR3. CDR1 is DFQATT and CDR2 is SNEGSKA in the germline V gene (reference sequence).

The genes are TRBV12-3 or TRBV12-4 and TRBJ2-3; TRBD1 aligns across 7 bases. V lost 7 bases to trimming and J lost 6 bases; unmatched junction nucleotides: 7. The CDR3 spans 13 residues. CDR3 sequence reads: CASTRGKLDTQYF. CDR3 in DNA: TGTGCCAGCACCAGGGGGAAATTGGATACGCAGTATTTT.

Notes on this clonotype: A read error may be the cause here, since a much bigger clone is one base away. The chain uses TRBV5-1 and TRBJ1-5; D call uncertain. The CDR3 consists of 14 residues. Trimming removed 2 bases at V and 2 bases at J, with 8 bases between. Germline V lookup: CDR1 SGHRS, CDR2 YFSETQ. In nucleotides, the CDR3 is TGCGCCAGCAGCTTAGGGAACGGCAATCAGCCCCAGCATTTT. Its translation is CASSLGNGNQPQHF.

About this clonotype itself: The conserved phenylalanine or tryptophan is not found at the CDR3 terminus, so this likely reflects a read error. The J gene is TRBJ2-1, the V gene TRBV5-1; D is possibly TRBD1 (6 bases). The CDR3 is made up of 15 amino acids. V was cut by 0 bases and J by 5 bases, with 12 bases left in between. Germline CDR1 reads SGHRS; CDR2 reads YFSETQ. CDR3 residues: CASSLDGGWDNEQFV. The CDR3 coding sequence is TGCGCCAGCAGCTTGGATGGGGGCTGGGACAATGAGCAGTTCGTC.

With respect to this clonotype: The germline gene is not matched at one end of the junction; a read error may be the cause. The chain carries TRBV7-9 and TRBJ1-2, with 7 bases lining up with TRBD1. The CDR3 runs to 15 residues. CDR1 and CDR2 from the germline V gene are SEHNR and FQNEAQ (reference sequence). The CDR3 sequence is CAISLVVAGGSGYTF. The DNA for the CDR3 is TGTGCCATCAGCTTAGTAGTGGCAGGGGGATCTGGCTACACCTTC.

This clonotype was seen a handful of times. The rearrangement links TRBV7-6 to TRBJ2-7; D not resolved. V lost 3 bases, J lost 4 bases, and 10 bases lay in between. Germline CDR1 SGHVS, CDR2 FNYEAQ. The CDR3 runs to 13 residues. This chain's CDR3 is CASSFDVEYEQYF. Here the CDR3 DNA reads TGTGCCAGCAGCTTTGACGTAGAGTACGAGCAGTACTTC.